Shown below are 16 T cell receptor beta chains from a single sample sequenced in a study of technical replicates of blood from a handful of donors. Sequencing was performed with immunoSEQ multiplex PCR; in TCRdb, only in-frame clones are kept and a portion is missing. Among 75,000 or so clones, 85% to 95% were seen once, and the ten largest hold roughly 0.37%. Specimen: T cells isolated from PBMCs. These receptors were obtained from a human donor in good health.

This rearrangement joins TRBV11-2 to TRBJ2-7; TRBD2 is a possible D gene (5 bases). Looked up from germline, CDR1 is SGHAT and CDR2 is FQNNGV. V dropped 6 bases and J dropped 7 bases, with 19 bases sitting between them. This CDR3 spans 14 amino acids. The CDR3 loop reads CASRVPAASGEQYF. The CDR3 DNA sequence: TGTGCCAGCAGGGTCCCAGCGGCGTCGGGGGAGCAGTACTTC.

The chain links TRBV28 to TRBJ1-5, with no clear D. Germline V CDR1 and CDR2: MDHEN, SYDVKM. V dropped 5 bases and J dropped 0 bases, with 8 bases sitting between them. The CDR3 covers 14 residues. Written as DNA, the CDR3 is TGTGCCAGCAGTCCCACATATAGCAATCAGCCCCAGCATTTT. It translates to CASSPTYSNQPQHF.

The chain uses TRBV29-1 and TRBJ1-1, with no clear D. Per the germline V gene, CDR1 is SQVTM and CDR2 is ANQGSEA. The CDR3 runs to 14 residues. The V end was cut by 4 bases, the J end by 0 bases, with 12 bases between. CDR3 in amino acids: CSVVRGVMNTEAFF. CDR3 DNA sequence: TGCAGCGTTGTCCGCGGGGTAATGAACACTGAAGCTTTCTTT.

The chain has TRBV7-2 and TRBJ2-1, with 11 positions matching TRBD1. The CDR3 is made up of 18 amino acids. Germline CDR1 and CDR2: SGHTA and FQGNSA. Trimming at V came to 5 bases and at J to 5 bases, leaving 14 bases not matched to a gene. In DNA form, the CDR3 reads TGTGCCAGCAGCCAGTTAGGGGCCGGGACAGGGGGACACAATGAGCAGTTCTTC. As protein: CASSQLGAGTGGHNEQFF.

V usage is TRBV4-1 and J usage is TRBJ2-7; 8 positions agree with TRBD1. This CDR3 comprises 16 residues. Germline CDR1 reads MGHRA; CDR2 reads YSYEKL. The V gene end was trimmed by 1 base and the J gene end by 2 bases; junction bases not matched to a gene: 7. CDR3 loop: CASSQGGTGLTYEQYF. CDR3 bases: TGCGCCAGCAGCCAAGGGGGGACAGGTCTAACCTACGAGCAGTACTTC.

This clone has only one observation. V usage is TRBV4-1 and J usage is TRBJ2-7, with D possibly TRBD2 on 5 matching bases. V shed 4 bases and J shed 3 bases, with 10 bases lying between them. CDR1 is MGHRA and CDR2 is YSYEKL in the germline V gene. The CDR3 runs to 13 residues. The CDR3 protein is CASSPSTSYEQYF. The CDR3 nucleotides are TGCGCCAGCAGCCCCTCTACTAGCTACGAGCAGTACTTC.

This chain uses TRBV28 with TRBJ2-3; TRBD2 aligns across 7 bases. CDR1 MDHEN and CDR2 SYDVKM come from the germline V gene. With V trimmed by 4 bases and J by 2 bases, 15 bases remained unmatched. The CDR3 runs to 18 residues. CDR3 coding DNA: TGTGCCAGCAGTTCCGTGATCTCGGCGGGAGAAGTCACAGATACGCAGTATTTT. It specifies CASSSVISAGEVTDTQYF. Drawing the rest from reference TRBV28 and TRBJ2-3, the complete variable domain is DVKVTQSSRYLVKRTGEKVFLECVQDMDHENMFWYRQDPGLGLRLIYFSYDVKMKEKGDIPEGYSVSREKKERFSLILESASTNQTSMYLCASSSVISAGEVTDTQYFGPGTRLTVL.

V usage is TRBV30 and J usage is TRBJ1-1; 9 nucleotides align to TRBD1. CDR1 and CDR2 (germline): GTSNPN, SVGIG (reference sequence). The CDR3 spans 18 residues. Trimming at V came to 1 base and at J to 4 bases, leaving 16 bases not matched to a gene. CDR3 residues: CAWSGYRTGGASGTEAFF. CDR3 bases: TGTGCCTGGAGTGGGTACAGAACAGGGGGCGCGTCGGGCACTGAAGCTTTCTTT. The full variable domain, rest sourced from reference TRBV30 and TRBJ1-1, is SQTIHQWPATLVQPVGSPLSLECTVEGTSNPNLYWYRQAAGRGLQLLFYSVGIGQISSEVPQNLSASRPQDRQFILSSKKLLLSDSGFYLCAWSGYRTGGASGTEAFFGQGTRLTVV.

This clone has only one observation. V usage is TRBV5-6 and J usage is TRBJ2-7; TRBD2 aligns across 7 bases. The V and J ends lost 4 bases and 7 bases, in that order; junction bases with no gene match: 14. CDR1 and CDR2 (germline): SGHDT, YYEEEE. CDR3 length equals 15 residues. The CDR3 DNA sequence: TGTGCCAGCAGCGCTACTAGCGACTCCCGGCGTGAGCAGTACTTC. Protein sequence: CASSATSDSRREQYF.

The chain recombines TRBV27 with TRBJ1-4, with 8 nucleotides matching TRBD1. This CDR3 contains 14 residues. Unmatched junction bases numbered 3, after V lost 6 bases and J lost 3 bases. CDR1 and CDR2 from the germline V gene are MNHEY and SMNVEV (reference sequence). CDR3 loop: CASSTGGANEKLFF. CDR3 nucleotides: TGTGCCAGCAGCACAGGGGGGGCTAATGAAAAACTGTTTTTT.

This rearrangement joins TRBV2 to TRBJ2-3, with 7 positions matching TRBD2. CDR3 length: 13 amino acids. Germline CDR1 SNHLY, CDR2 FYNNEI. With 10 bases clipped from V and 2 bases from J, the junction kept 6 bases outside the gene matches. In DNA, the CDR3 is TGTGCCACCTCTAGCGGCTACACAGATACGCAGTATTTT. This sequence encodes CATSSGYTDTQYF.

Only one count was recorded for this clone. This sequence joins TRBV12-5 and TRBJ2-7; 11 bases map to TRBD2. Germline V gene data show CDR1 as LGHNT and CDR2 as FRNRAP. The CDR3 spans 17 residues. V was pared by 2 bases and J by 2 bases, with 8 bases of the junction left unmatched. The CDR3: CASGLSPLSGRAYEQYF. In DNA form, the CDR3 reads TGTGCTAGTGGTTTGTCTCCCCTTAGCGGGAGGGCCTACGAGCAGTACTTC.

The chain is built from TRBV7-3 and TRBJ2-2; TRBD2 might be the D (6 bases). Germline CDR1 and CDR2: SGHTA and FQGTGA. V lost 3 bases and J 6 bases, leaving 20 bases between the germline ends. CDR3 length: 17 amino acids. The CDR3 reads CASSFISGPSGPGELFF. The CDR3 DNA sequence: TGTGCCAGCAGCTTTATATCTGGACCAAGCGGGCCCGGGGAGCTGTTTTTT. The entire variable domain, with the rest obtained from reference TRBV7-3 and TRBJ2-2, is as follows: GAGVSQTPSNKVTEKGKYVELRCDPISGHTALYWYRQSLGQGPEFLIYFQGTGAADDSGLPNDRFFAVRPEGSVSTLKIQRTERGDSAVYLCASSFISGPSGPGELFFGEGSRLTVL.

This clone was counted a single time. This chain joins TRBV27 and TRBJ2-3; 11 bases align to TRBD2. V gave up 6 bases and J gave up 7 bases; unmatched junction bases: 9. Germline CDR1 reads MNHEY; CDR2 reads SMNVEV (reference sequence). This CDR3 has 15 residues. CDR3 coding DNA: TGTGCCAGCAGGCCCGGGACTAGCGGACCTTATACGCAGTATTTT. Residues: CASRPGTSGPYTQYF.

This clone was observed once. The rearrangement links TRBV5-6 to TRBJ2-1; 8 bases fit TRBD2. This CDR3 has 17 residues. CDR1 is SGHDT and CDR2 is YYEEEE in the germline V gene. V trimming: 4 bases; J trimming: 0 bases; junction bases outside the gene matches: 9. CDR3 coding DNA: TGTGCCAGCAGCGCGGTCGCCGGGACTAGCTCCTACAATGAGCAGTTCTTC. Residues: CASSAVAGTSSYNEQFF.

This rearrangement joins TRBV27 to TRBJ2-7, with a tentative D call TRBD1 (6 bases). CDR1 and CDR2 from the germline V gene are MNHEY and SMNVEV (reference sequence). CDR3 length: 15 amino acids. Trimming removed 8 bases at V and 3 bases at J, with 20 bases between. In DNA, the CDR3 is TGTGCCAGCCAGGGGTTTTTTCAGGGCCGCTACGAGCAGTACTTC. It translates to CASQGFFQGRYEQYF.